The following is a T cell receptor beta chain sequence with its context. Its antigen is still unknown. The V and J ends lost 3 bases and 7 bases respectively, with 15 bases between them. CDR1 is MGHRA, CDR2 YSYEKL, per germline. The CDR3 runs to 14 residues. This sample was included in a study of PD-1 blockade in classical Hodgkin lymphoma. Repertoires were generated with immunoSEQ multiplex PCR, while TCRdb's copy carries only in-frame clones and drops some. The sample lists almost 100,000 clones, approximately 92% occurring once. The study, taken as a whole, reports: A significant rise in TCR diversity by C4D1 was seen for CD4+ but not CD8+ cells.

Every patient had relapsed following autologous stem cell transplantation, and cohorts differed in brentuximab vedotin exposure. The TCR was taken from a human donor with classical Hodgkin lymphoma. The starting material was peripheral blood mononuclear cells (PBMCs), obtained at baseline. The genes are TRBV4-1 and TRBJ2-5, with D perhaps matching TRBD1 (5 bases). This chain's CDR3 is CASSHRTFSGTQYF. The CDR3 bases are TGCGCCAGCAGCCATAGGACATTCTCCGGGACCCAGTACTTC.